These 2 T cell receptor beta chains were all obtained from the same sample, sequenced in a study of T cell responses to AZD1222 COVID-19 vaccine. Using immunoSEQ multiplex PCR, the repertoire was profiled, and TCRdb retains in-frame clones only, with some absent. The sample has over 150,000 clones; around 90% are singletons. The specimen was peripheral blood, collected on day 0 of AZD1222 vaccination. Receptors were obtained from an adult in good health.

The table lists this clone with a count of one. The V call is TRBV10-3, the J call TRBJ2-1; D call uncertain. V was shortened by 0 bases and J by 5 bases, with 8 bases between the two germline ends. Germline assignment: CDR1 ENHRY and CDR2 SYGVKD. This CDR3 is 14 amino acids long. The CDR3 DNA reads TGTGCCATCAGTGAGTCGATTTCGGACAATGAGCAGTTCTTC. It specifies CAISESISDNEQFF.

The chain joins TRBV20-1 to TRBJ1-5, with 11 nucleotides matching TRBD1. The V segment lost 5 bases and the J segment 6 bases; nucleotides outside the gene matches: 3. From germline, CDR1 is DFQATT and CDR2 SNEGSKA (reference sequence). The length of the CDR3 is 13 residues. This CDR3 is CSARGTGGQPQHF. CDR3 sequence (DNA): TGCAGTGCTCGTGGGACAGGGGGTCAGCCCCAGCATTTT.